This is a list of T cell receptor beta chains from one sample in a study of prognosis after radiotherapy for stage I lung cancer. TCRdb re-called the multiplex PCR reads with MiXCR, one entry per CDR3 protein. The table shows about 8,500 distinct CDR3 sequences, with 62% occurring only once. The specimen comprised PBMCs, sampled before or after stereotactic body radiation therapy (not recorded which). The receptors stem from a donor aged 50 or older with non-small cell lung cancer. CDR3s include the opening cysteine and the closing phenylalanine or tryptophan. Fields, in order: clone size, J gene, D gene, V gene, CDR3 protein, CDR3 DNA. A D gene is named only where the DNA matches it firmly. The size field is filled for only some rows; it gives once, few, many or a size class.

NA,TRBJ2-7,TRBD2,TRBV6-1,CASSGQAGGYEQYF,TGTGCCAGCAGCGGCCAAGCGGGAGGATACGAGCAGTACTTC
many,TRBJ2-2,NA,TRBV5-6,CASSLPSGELFF,TGTGCCAGCAGCCTCCCTTCCGGGGAGCTGTTTTTT
NA,TRBJ1-2,NA,TRBV5-1,CASSLAPTSYGYTF,TGCGCCAGCAGCTTGGCACCCACCTCCTATGGCTACACCTTC
once,TRBJ2-7,TRBD2,TRBV28,CASSRTRGGYEQYF,TGTGCCAGCAGTCGTACTCGCGGGGGATACGAGCAGTACTTC
large,TRBJ2-3,TRBD1,TRBV6-4,CASISQGAQGTDTQYF,TGTGCCAGCATCAGCCAGGGGGCGCAAGGCACAGATACGCAGTATTTT
medium-sized,TRBJ1-1,NA,TRBV19,CASSIVAASTNTEAFF,TGTGCCAGTAGTATAGTGGCGGCCAGCACCAACACTGAAGCTTTCTTT
NA,TRBJ2-7,TRBD1,TRBV20-1,CSAARGQLADYEQYF,TGCAGTGCTGCTCGGGGACAGCTAGCAGACTACGAGCAGTACTTC
NA,TRBJ1-2,TRBD1,TRBV6-1,CASRITGGDYGYTF,TGTGCCAGCAGGATCACAGGGGGCGACTATGGCTACACCTTC
once,TRBJ2-2,NA,TRBV28,CASSGPGVGIGELFF,TGTGCCAGCAGTGGTCCTGGGGTAGGAATCGGGGAGCTGTTTTTT
NA,TRBJ1-3,NA,TRBV10-3,CAISDRVGNTIYF,TGTGCCATCAGTGACAGGGTTGGAAACACCATATATTTT
NA,TRBJ1-2,NA,TRBV5-6,CADSLSGLLDGYTF,TGTGCCGACAGCTTGTCGGGGCTTCTTGATGGCTACACCTTC
medium-sized,TRBJ1-3,TRBD1,TRBV2,CASRTTGVGNTIYF,TGTGCCAGCCGAACAACAGGGGTCGGAAACACCATATATTTT
NA,TRBJ1-1,NA,TRBV19,CASSIYASTNTEAFF,TGTGCCAGTAGTATATATGCGTCGACGAACACTGAAGCTTTCTTT
NA,TRBJ2-1,NA,TRBV10-3,CAISDSSGGSYNEQFF,TGTGCTATCAGTGACAGTAGTGGTGGTTCCTACAATGAGCAGTTCTTC
once,TRBJ2-5,NA,TRBV20-1,CSASRDTHYF,TGCAGTGCCTCTCGCGATACCCATTACTTC
NA,TRBJ1-5,TRBD1,TRBV28,CASSLPGQGKKSQHF,TGTGCCAGCAGTTTGCCGGGACAGGGGAAGAAGTCCCAGCATTTT
many,TRBJ2-7,TRBD2,TRBV9,CASSSPSGGVAEQYF,TGTGCCAGCAGCTCTCCCAGCGGGGGTGTGGCCGAGCAGTACTTC
NA,TRBJ2-1,NA,TRBV6-1,CASGWGPRYEQFF,TGTGCCAGCGGGTGGGGTCCTAGGTATGAGCAGTTCTTC
NA,TRBJ2-1,NA,TRBV15,CATSARRINEQFF,TGTGCCACCAGCGCCCGCCGAATCAATGAGCAGTTCTTC
medium-sized,TRBJ1-4,NA,TRBV28,CASSFGRGSEKLFF,TGTGCCAGCAGTTTTGGAAGGGGAAGTGAAAAACTGTTTTTT
NA,TRBJ2-7,NA,TRBV20-1,CSARDLIGQYF,TGCAGTGCTAGAGATTTAATAGGGCAGTACTTC
NA,TRBJ1-4,TRBD1,TRBV5-6,CASSYGQGPGTNEKLFF,TGTGCCAGCAGCTATGGACAGGGACCGGGGACTAATGAAAAACTGTTTTTT
NA,TRBJ2-1,NA,TRBV6-5,CASSYSSWPLYEQFF,TGTGCCAGCAGTTACTCGTCGTGGCCCCTTTATGAGCAGTTCTTC
medium-sized,TRBJ2-6,NA,TRBV19,CASSDSSGANVLTF,TGTGCCAGTAGTGACAGCTCTGGGGCCAACGTCCTGACTTTC
NA,TRBJ1-6,NA,TRBV12-3/TRBV12-4,CASSLVGDSPLHF,TGTGCCAGCAGTTTAGTAGGGGATTCACCCCTCCACTTT
NA,TRBJ2-1,TRBD2,TRBV28,CASIAGGNGDEQFF,TGTGCCAGCATAGCGGGGGGCAATGGCGATGAGCAGTTCTTC
NA,TRBJ2-3,TRBD2,TRBV9,CASILYSGGITDTQYF,TGTGCCAGCATCCTCTATAGCGGGGGAATTACAGATACGCAGTATTTT
NA,TRBJ2-3,TRBD2,TRBV9,CASSPFRTSVTDTQYF,TGTGCCAGCAGCCCCTTCAGGACTAGCGTGACAGATACGCAGTATTTT
medium-sized,TRBJ1-2,NA,TRBV7-9,CASSPGQNPNYGYTF,TGTGCCAGCAGCCCGGGTCAGAACCCAAACTATGGCTACACCTTC
NA,TRBJ2-7,TRBD2,TRBV20-1,CSARTSGRSEQYF,TGCAGTGCACGGACTAGCGGGAGATCCGAGCAGTACTTC
many,TRBJ2-3,TRBD2,TRBV9,CASSRGTSGSTDTQYF,TGTGCCAGCAGCAGAGGGACTAGCGGTAGCACAGATACGCAGTATTTT
NA,TRBJ1-1,NA,TRBV6-5,CASSSSGVRGVNTEAFF,TGTGCCAGCAGTTCTTCAGGGGTTCGGGGGGTGAACACTGAAGCTTTCTTT
NA,TRBJ2-7,TRBD1,TRBV4-2,CASSQGAQGAYEQYF,TGTGCCAGCAGCCAAGGGGCACAGGGGGCCTACGAGCAGTACTTC
large,TRBJ2-1,NA,TRBV27,CASSLGDHEQFF,TGTGCCAGCAGTTTAGGCGACCATGAGCAGTTCTTC
NA,TRBJ2-3,NA,TRBV5-4,CASGSQPDTQYF,TGTGCCAGCGGTAGTCAGCCAGATACGCAGTATTTT
NA,TRBJ1-3,TRBD1,TRBV6-1,CASTKIGGRGGLPGNTIYF,TGTGCCAGCACCAAAATTGGGGGCAGGGGGGGACTCCCTGGAAACACCATATATTTT
NA,TRBJ2-1,TRBD2,TRBV24-1,CATREGQNNEQFF,TGTGCCACTCGGGAGGGGCAAAACAATGAGCAGTTCTTC
NA,TRBJ2-2,NA,TRBV5-1,CASSLADRGGELFF,TGCGCCAGCAGCTTGGCCGACCGCGGCGGGGAGCTGTTTTTT
NA,TRBJ2-1,TRBD1,TRBV12-3/TRBV12-4,CASSEGAGQGANEQFF,TGTGCCAGCTCCGAGGGGGCGGGACAGGGTGCAAATGAGCAGTTCTTC
medium-sized,TRBJ1-1,NA,TRBV20-1,CSAKRGTEAFF,TGCAGTGCTAAAAGGGGTACTGAAGCTTTCTTT
many,TRBJ2-5,NA,TRBV20-1,CSTAERVGKTQYF,TGCAGTACTGCGGAGCGGGTAGGAAAGACCCAGTACTTC
NA,TRBJ2-7,TRBD1,TRBV15,CATSPGQWGDEQYF,TGTGCCACCAGCCCGGGACAGTGGGGCGACGAGCAGTACTTC
once,TRBJ2-3,TRBD2,TRBV20-1,CSALSPGLAGLDTQYF,TGCAGTGCTCTATCTCCGGGACTAGCGGGATTAGATACGCAGTATTTT
medium-sized,TRBJ2-1,TRBD1,TRBV2,CASSGEGGWSNEQFF,TGTGCCAGCAGTGGGGAAGGGGGCTGGAGCAATGAGCAGTTCTTC
many,TRBJ2-3,NA,TRBV5-4,CASSPRVGSTDTQYF,TGTGCCAGCAGCCCTCGCGTTGGCTCCACAGATACGCAGTATTTT